The 8 T cell receptor beta chains presented below share a single source sample, sequenced in a study of beta chain features in type 1 diabetes (dated by TCRdb to the late 2010s). The investigation overall reported the following: In all four CD4+ subsets, TCRB CDR3 length was moderately but significantly shorter in type 1 diabetes patients.

The antigens for these receptors are not known. Receptor amplification or capture employed the immunoSEQ multiplex PCR assay. The entire amount of isolated RNA was reverse transcribed using the High Capacity cDNA Reverse Transcription Kit, so the sequenced TCRB transcripts were expressed ones. TCRdb provides this immuneACCESS table in a form limited to in-frame rearrangements. Some clones are lacking; in checked studies, under half of them reflect an unresolved V gene, and why the rest are absent is not known. This sample is represented by about 660,000 clones; around an eighth of them were singletons. The top ten clones comprise just under 0.04% of the sample. Sequenced input: naive CD4+ T cells from blood. In light of the paper, this sample's cell subset or site label describes: true naive CD4+ T cells. These receptors were obtained from a man younger than 35 with type 1 diabetes.

This clone was recorded a few times. The chain links TRBV7-9 to TRBJ1-2; maybe TRBD1 (6 bases). With 5 bases removed from V and 4 bases from J, the gap between germline ends came to 17 bases. This CDR3 is built from 15 residues. Germline V lookup: CDR1 SEHNR, CDR2 FQNEAQ (reference sequence). CDR3 region: CASSITPGQTYGYTF. DNA for the CDR3: TGTGCCAGCAGCATCACACCCGGACAGACCTATGGCTACACCTTC. Full variable domain (rest looked up from reference TRBV7-9 and TRBJ1-2): DTGVSQNPRHKITKRGQNVTFRCDPISEHNRLYWYRQTLGQGPEFLTYFQNEAQLEKSRLLSDRFSAERPKGSFSTLEIQRTEQGDSAMYLCASSITPGQTYGYTFGSGTRLTVV.

The chain has TRBV7-2 and TRBJ2-3, with TRBD1 matching 7 bases. Looked up from germline, CDR1 is SGHTA and CDR2 is FQGNSA. V lost 5 bases, J lost 5 bases, and 7 bases stayed unmatched. CDR3 size: 14 residues. The CDR3, as DNA: TGTGCCAGCAGCAAGAACAGGGGCGGAGATACGCAGTATTTT. The encoded protein is CASSKNRGGDTQYF.

This clone was counted only a few times. This chain joins TRBV10-3 and TRBJ1-1; D uncertain. The CDR3 sequence is 13 residues long. Trimming cost V 5 bases and J 5 bases, with 12 bases left between them. Germline V gene lookup returns CDR1 ENHRY and CDR2 SYGVKD. The CDR3 here is CAISSSMGTEAFF. CDR3 sequence (DNA): TGTGCCATCAGTTCATCAATGGGGACTGAAGCTTTCTTT.

This clone showed up just a few times. The CDR3 nucleotides are TGTGCCAGCAGTTCGGACAGGGGGCGCGAAAAACTGTTTTTT. Protein sequence: CASSSDRGREKLFF. This sequence joins TRBV2 and TRBJ1-4; 11 bases fit TRBD1. The CDR3 runs to 14 residues. The ends lost 5 bases at V and 8 bases at J; junction bases unmatched: 4. Germline CDR1 and CDR2: SNHLY and FYNNEI.

This clone was counted a few times. V and J are TRBV4-1 and TRBJ2-3, with 11 bases identical to TRBD2. This CDR3 spans 16 amino acids. Trimming removed 2 bases from V and 0 bases from J; junction bases left unmatched: 1. Germline CDR1 MGHRA, CDR2 YSYEKL. The CDR3 bases are TGCGCCAGCAGCCAACGGACTAGCGGGAGCACAGATACGCAGTATTTT. It specifies CASSQRTSGSTDTQYF.

The rearrangement joins TRBV7-6 to TRBJ2-3; 8 bases agree with TRBD1. The CDR3 spans 17 residues. J lost 2 bases, V lost 2 bases, and 9 bases had no gene match. Germline V lookup: CDR1 SGHVS, CDR2 FNYEAQ. CDR3: CASSLTGAGGFTDTQYF. The DNA for the CDR3 is TGTGCCAGCAGCTTAACAGGGGCAGGGGGCTTCACAGATACGCAGTATTTT.

This clone was recorded a few times. The V call is TRBV29-1, the J call TRBJ1-2; D is uncertain. Trimming cost V 0 bases and J 8 bases, with 13 bases left between them. CDR3 length equals 13 residues. The germline gives CDR1 SQVTM, CDR2 ANQGSEA. CDR3: CSVEDGGRWGYTF. CDR3 nucleotides: TGCAGCGTTGAAGATGGAGGGCGGTGGGGCTACACCTTC. Full variable domain (outside the CDR3, taken from reference TRBV29-1 and TRBJ1-2): SAVISQKPSRDICQRGTSLTIQCQVDSQVTMMFWYRQQPGQSLTLIATANQGSEATYESGFVIDKFPISRPNLTFSTLTVSNMSPEDSSIYLCSVEDGGRWGYTFGSGTRLTVV.

This chain links TRBV11-3 with TRBJ2-2; perhaps D is TRBD1 or TRBD2 (5 bases each). Trimming took 3 bases from V and 4 from J, leaving 9 bases between them. Per germline, CDR1 SGHNT and CDR2 YENEEA. The CDR3 length is 14 residues. Here the CDR3 reads CASSLGDGTGELFF. Written as DNA, the CDR3 is TGTGCCAGCAGCTTGGGGGACGGCACCGGGGAGCTGTTTTTT.